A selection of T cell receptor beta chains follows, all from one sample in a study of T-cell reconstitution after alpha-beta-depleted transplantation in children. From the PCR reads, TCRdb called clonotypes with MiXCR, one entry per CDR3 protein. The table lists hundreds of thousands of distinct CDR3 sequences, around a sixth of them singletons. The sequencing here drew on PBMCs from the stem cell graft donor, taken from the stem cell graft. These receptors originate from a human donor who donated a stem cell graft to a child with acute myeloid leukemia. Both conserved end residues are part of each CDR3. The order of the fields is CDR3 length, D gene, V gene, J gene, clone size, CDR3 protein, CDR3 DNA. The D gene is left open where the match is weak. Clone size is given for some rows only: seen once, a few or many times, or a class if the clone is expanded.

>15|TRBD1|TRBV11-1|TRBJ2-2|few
CASSSGTGVPGELFF
TGTGCCAGCAGTTCCGGGACAGGGGTACCCGGGGAGCTGTTTTTT
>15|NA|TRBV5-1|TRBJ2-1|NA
CASSLTYLVGNEQFF
TGCGCCAGCAGCTTAACCTACCTGGTGGGCAATGAGCAGTTCTTC
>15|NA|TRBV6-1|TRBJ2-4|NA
CASSRGVRGKNIQYF
TGTGCCAGCAGCCGAGGGGTCAGGGGCAAAAACATTCAGTACTTC
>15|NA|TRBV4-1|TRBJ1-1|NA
CASSQDAQMNTEAFF
TGCGCCAGCAGCCAAGATGCCCAGATGAACACTGAAGCTTTCTTT
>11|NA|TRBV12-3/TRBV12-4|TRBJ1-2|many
CASSQVYGYTF
TGTGCCAGCAGCCAGGTCTATGGCTACACCTTC
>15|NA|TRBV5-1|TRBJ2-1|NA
CASTPGTRAVGEQFF
TGCGCCAGCACCCCGGGCACGCGCGCTGTAGGGGAACAGTTCTTC
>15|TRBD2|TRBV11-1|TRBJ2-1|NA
CASSPGGGIVNEQFF
TGTGCCAGCAGCCCCGGGGGAGGGATTGTCAATGAGCAGTTCTTC
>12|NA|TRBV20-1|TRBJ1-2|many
CSAIRGDYGYTF
TGCAGTGCCATAAGGGGTGACTATGGCTACACCTTC
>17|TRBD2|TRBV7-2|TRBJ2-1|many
CASSLASTSGQYNEQFF
TGTGCCAGCAGCTTAGCTAGCACTAGCGGACAGTACAATGAGCAGTTCTTC
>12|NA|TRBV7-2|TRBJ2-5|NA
CASSPYRETQYF
TGTGCCAGCAGCCCCTATAGAGAGACCCAGTACTTC
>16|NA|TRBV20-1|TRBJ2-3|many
CSARDPGGPRTDTQYF
TGCAGTGCTAGAGACCCCGGGGGGCCCCGCACAGATACGCAGTATTTT
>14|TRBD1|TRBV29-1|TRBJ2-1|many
CSVSPGQGINEQFF
TGCAGCGTGTCCCCGGGACAGGGTATTAATGAGCAGTTCTTC
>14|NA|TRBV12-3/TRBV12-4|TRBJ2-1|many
CASSLLGGDNEQFF
TGTGCCAGCAGTTTATTAGGGGGGGACAATGAGCAGTTCTTC
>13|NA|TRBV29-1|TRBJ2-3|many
CSVGGTATDTQYF
TGCAGCGTTGGCGGGACAGCCACAGATACGCAGTATTTT